The clone carrying this TCR beta chain was recorded many times. These data originate in a study of blood T cells in healthy people across ages. Then a second PCR, running roughly 7 to 12 cycles, was carried out with a sample-barcoded 5' primer and a J-beta primer mix. Each CDR3 protein is one row after TCRdb ran MiXCR on the 5' RACE reads. The repertoire holds about 400,000 distinct CDR3 sequences, with approximately 51% as singletons. The TCR comes from a man aged 55 to 69 in good health. The sequencing sample was made of blood.

The CDR3 coding sequence is TGTGCCAGCAGCCTCGACTGGTACGAGCAGTACTTC. This codes for CASSLDWYEQYF. The V call is TRBV2, the J call TRBJ2-7; D uncertain. The germline V and J ends were trimmed by 6 bases and 4 bases, with 10 bases remaining between them. This CDR3 is built from 12 residues. Germline assignment: CDR1 SNHLY and CDR2 FYNNEI.